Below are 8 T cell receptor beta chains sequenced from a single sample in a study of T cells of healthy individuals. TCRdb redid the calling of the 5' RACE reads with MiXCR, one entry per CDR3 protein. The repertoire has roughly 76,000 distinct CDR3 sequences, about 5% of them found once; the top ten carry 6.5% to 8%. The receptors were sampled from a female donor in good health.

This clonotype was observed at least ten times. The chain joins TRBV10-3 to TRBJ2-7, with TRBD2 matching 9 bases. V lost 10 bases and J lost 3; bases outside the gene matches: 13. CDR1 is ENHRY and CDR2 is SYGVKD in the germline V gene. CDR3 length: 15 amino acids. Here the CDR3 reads CATQGNAGGNYEQYF. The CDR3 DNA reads TGTGCCACGCAGGGAAACGCGGGAGGGAACTACGAGCAGTACTTC.

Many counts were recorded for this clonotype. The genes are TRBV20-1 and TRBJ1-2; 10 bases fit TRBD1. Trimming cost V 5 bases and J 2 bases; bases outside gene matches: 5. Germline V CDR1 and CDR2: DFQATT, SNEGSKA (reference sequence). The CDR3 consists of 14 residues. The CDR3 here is CSAGLTGGNYGYTF. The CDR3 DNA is TGCAGTGCTGGATTGACAGGGGGCAACTATGGCTACACCTTC.

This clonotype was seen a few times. In DNA form, the CDR3 reads TGCAGTGCTAGAGATCTAAGGAGGGGAGCGGATACGCAGTATTTT. As protein: CSARDLRRGADTQYF. The chain couples TRBV20-1 to TRBJ2-3; weak D call: TRBD2 (6 bases). Deletions cut 0 bases from V and 6 bases from J, with 16 bases between. The CDR3 is 15 amino acids. Germline CDR1 is DFQATT and CDR2 is SNEGSKA (reference sequence).

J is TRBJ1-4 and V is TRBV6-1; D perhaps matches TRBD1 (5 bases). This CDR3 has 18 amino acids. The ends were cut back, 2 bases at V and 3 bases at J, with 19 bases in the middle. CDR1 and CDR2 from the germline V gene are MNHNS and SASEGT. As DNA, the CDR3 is TGTGCCAGCAGTGAACACCTGGGGGACGGCGGACCTAATGAAAAACTGTTTTTT. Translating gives CASSEHLGDGGPNEKLFF.

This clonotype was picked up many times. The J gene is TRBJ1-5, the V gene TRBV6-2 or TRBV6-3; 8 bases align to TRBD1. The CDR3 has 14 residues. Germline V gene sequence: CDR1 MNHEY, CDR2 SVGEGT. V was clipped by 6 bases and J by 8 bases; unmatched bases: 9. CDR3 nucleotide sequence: TGTGCCAGCAGGTATGGACAGGGAGTGGAGCCCCAGCATTTT. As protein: CASRYGQGVEPQHF.

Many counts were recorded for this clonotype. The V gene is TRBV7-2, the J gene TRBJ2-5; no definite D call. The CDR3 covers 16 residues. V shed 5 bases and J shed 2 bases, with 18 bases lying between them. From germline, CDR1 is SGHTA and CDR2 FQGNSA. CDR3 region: CASSLRELGRQETQYF. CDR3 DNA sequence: TGTGCCAGCAGCCTAAGAGAACTGGGTCGGCAAGAGACCCAGTACTTC. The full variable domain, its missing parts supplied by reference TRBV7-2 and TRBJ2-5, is GAGVSQSPSNKVTEKGKDVELRCDPISGHTALYWYRQSLGQGLEFLIYFQGNSAPDKSGLPSDRFSAERTGGSVSTLTIQRTQQEDSAVYLCASSLRELGRQETQYFGPGTRLLVL.

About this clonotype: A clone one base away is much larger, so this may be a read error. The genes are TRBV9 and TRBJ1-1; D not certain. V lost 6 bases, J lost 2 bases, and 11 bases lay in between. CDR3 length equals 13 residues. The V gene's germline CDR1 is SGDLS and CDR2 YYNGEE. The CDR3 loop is CASNERGNTEAFF. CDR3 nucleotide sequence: TGTGCCAGCAACGAGAGAGGAAACACTGAAGCTTTCTTT.

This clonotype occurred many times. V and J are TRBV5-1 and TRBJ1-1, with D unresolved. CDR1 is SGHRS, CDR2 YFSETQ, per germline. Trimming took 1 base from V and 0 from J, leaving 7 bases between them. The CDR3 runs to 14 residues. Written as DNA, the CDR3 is TGCGCCAGCAGCTTGAGTGACCTGAACACTGAAGCTTTCTTT. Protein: CASSLSDLNTEAFF.